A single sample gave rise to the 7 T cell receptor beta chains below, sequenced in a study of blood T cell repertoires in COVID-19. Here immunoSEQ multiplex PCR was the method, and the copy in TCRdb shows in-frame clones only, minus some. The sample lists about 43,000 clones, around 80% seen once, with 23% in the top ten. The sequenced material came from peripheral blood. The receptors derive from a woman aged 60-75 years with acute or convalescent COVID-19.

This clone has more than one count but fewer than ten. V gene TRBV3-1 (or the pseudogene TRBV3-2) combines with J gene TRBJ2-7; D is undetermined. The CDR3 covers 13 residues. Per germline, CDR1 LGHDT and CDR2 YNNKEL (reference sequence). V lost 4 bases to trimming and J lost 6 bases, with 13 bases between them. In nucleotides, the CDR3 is TGTGCCAGCAGCCCTATCAAGTTCTCCGAGCAGTACTTC. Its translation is CASSPIKFSEQYF.

The CDR3 DNA reads TGTGCCAGTAGAGAGGGGGCCTACAATGAGCAGTTCTTC. This translates into CASREGAYNEQFF. V is TRBV19 and J is TRBJ2-1; D is possibly TRBD1 (6 bases). The CDR3 extends over 13 amino acids. The germline V gene encodes CDR1 LNHDA and CDR2 SQIVND (reference sequence). Trimming took off 6 bases at V and 2 bases at J, with 8 bases between the two ends.

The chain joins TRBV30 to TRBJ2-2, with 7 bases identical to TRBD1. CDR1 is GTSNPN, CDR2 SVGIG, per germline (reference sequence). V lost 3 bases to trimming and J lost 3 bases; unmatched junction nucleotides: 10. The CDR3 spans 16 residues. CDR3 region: CAWSRLTGADTGELFF. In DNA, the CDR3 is TGTGCCTGGAGCCGACTTACAGGGGCCGACACCGGGGAGCTGTTTTTT.

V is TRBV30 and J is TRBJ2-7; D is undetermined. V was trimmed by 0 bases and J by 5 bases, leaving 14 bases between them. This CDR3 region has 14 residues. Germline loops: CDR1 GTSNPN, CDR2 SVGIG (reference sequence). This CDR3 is CAWSVGGVVHEQYF. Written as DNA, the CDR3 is TGTGCCTGGAGTGTAGGCGGTGTTGTCCACGAGCAGTACTTC. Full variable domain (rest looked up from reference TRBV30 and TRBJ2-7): SQTIHQWPATLVQPVGSPLSLECTVEGTSNPNLYWYRQAAGRGLQLLFYSVGIGQISSEVPQNLSASRPQDRQFILSSKKLLLSDSGFYLCAWSVGGVVHEQYFGPGTRLTVT.

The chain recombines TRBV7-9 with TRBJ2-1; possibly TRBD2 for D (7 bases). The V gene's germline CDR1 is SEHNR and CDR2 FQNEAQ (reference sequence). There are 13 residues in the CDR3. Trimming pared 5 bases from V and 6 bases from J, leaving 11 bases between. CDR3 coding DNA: TGTGCCAGCAGCGGGGGGGCCACCAATGAGCAGTTCTTC. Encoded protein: CASSGGATNEQFF.

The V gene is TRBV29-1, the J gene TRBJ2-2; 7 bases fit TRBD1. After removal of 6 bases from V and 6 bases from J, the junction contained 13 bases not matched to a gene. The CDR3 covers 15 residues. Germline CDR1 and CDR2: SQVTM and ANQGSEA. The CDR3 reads CSVGQAGVEPGELFF. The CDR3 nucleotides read TGCAGCGTAGGACAGGCTGGGGTGGAACCCGGGGAGCTGTTTTTT.

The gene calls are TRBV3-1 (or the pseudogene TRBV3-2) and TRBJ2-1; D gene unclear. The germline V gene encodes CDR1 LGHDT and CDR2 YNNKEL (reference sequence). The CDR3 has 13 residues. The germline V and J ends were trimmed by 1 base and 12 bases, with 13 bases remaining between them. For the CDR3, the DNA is TGTGCCAGCAGCCAAGGGTCGAGTAGCCGGCAGTTCTTC. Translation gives CASSQGSSSRQFF.